This T cell receptor (beta chain) was sequenced during a study of cytomegalovirus exposure and HLA in healthy donors. Study information: Sequencing of 150 million to 200 million T cells in an earlier analysis found 120 million or so unique TCR beta sequences. Points from the study as a whole: The majority of TCR sequences were rare, yet some public TCRs appeared in many donors. Some TCR beta chains (roughly 150 of them) were listed as cytomegalovirus-associated.

V was clipped by 3 bases and J by 3 bases; unmatched bases: 6. The length of the CDR3 is 15 residues. Germline V gene sequence: CDR1 MGHRA, CDR2 YSYEKL. It was with 60 Vbeta and 13 Jbeta primers that the PCR ran. The repertoire was sequenced with immunoSEQ multiplex PCR; TCRdb's copy has only in-frame clones and lacks some. The sample includes roughly 120,000 clones, around 74% of them seen just once. On this clone itself: Antigen: not known.

The sequenced sample consisted of PBMCs. The V and J genes are TRBV4-1 and TRBJ1-2; TRBD1 agrees at 8 bases. The origin of this receptor is a man aged 60 to 69 in good health and CMV-seropositive. In DNA, the CDR3 is TGCGCCAGCAGCCACCCCGGACAGGGATACTATGGCTACACCTTC. Its protein is CASSHPGQGYYGYTF.